Reported below is one T cell receptor beta chain. Per germline, CDR1 LNHNV and CDR2 YYDKDF (reference sequence). This CDR3 region has 16 residues. The V end was cut by 0 bases, the J end by 1 base, with 12 bases between. Measured with immunoSEQ multiplex PCR; TCRdb has only the in-frame clones, and not every one. The data hold about 2 million clones, with about 94% observed a single time. Positive CCR7 selection of CD45RO-negative cells yielded the naive CD8 cells, and terminally differentiated effector memory CD45RA+ cells were excluded. These data are taken from a study of shared clonotypes between healthy human individuals. Looking at the study overall: Samples came from two female and a few male donors aged 18 to 49.

The source material was naive CD8+ T cells sorted from blood. The chain recombines TRBV15 with TRBJ2-5, with a tentative D call TRBD2 (5 bases). This sequence originates from a man younger than 35 in good health. The CDR3 coding sequence is TGTGCCACCAGCAGAGAATTCGGGGAACCCCAAGAGACCCAGTACTTC. Its protein product is CATSREFGEPQETQYF.